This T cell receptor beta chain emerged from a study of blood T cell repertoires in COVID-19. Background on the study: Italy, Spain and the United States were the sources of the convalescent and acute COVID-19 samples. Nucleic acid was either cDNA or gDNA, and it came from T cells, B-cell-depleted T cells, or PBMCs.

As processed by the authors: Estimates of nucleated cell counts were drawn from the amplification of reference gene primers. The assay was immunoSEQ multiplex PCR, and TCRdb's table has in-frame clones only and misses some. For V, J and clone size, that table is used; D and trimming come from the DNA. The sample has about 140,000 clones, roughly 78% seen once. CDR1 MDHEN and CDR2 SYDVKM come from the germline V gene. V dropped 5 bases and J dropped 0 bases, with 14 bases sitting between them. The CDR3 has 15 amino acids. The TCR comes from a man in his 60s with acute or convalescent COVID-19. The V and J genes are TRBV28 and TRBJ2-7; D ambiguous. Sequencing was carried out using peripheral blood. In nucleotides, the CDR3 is TGTGCCAGCAGTCCGTACGACACCTTCTCCTACGAGCAGTACTTC. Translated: CASSPYDTFSYEQYF.